This TCR beta chain was observed in a study of blood T cells in healthy people across ages. Whenever a sample was processed, at least 6 million PBMCs were isolated. A J-beta primer mix and a sample-barcoded 5' primer were used in a second PCR of roughly 6 to 11 cycles. TCRdb passed the 5' RACE reads through MiXCR, listing each CDR3 protein once. The data show about 800,000 distinct CDR3 sequences, roughly 60% seen once. The CDR3 has 17 amino acids. Comments on this clonotype: Its specificity is unknown.

Study-level points and caveats: The unsorted PBMCs prevented any conclusive comparison of naive versus antigen-experienced cells. Expanded clonotype shifts may have been confounded, as the donors had an unknown CMV status. The diversity estimates, figures obtained from one million T cells, were considered underestimates.

Sample: blood. The rearrangement uses TRBV21-1 and TRBJ1-2. TRBV21-1 is recorded as a pseudogene. This TCR was sampled from a man aged 30 to 45 in good health. The CDR3 sequence is CASSKAQGLSWCDGYTF. The CDR3 coding sequence is TGTGCCAGCAGCAAAGCGCAAGGGTTATCGTGGTGTGATGGCTACACCTTC.